This entry describes one T cell receptor beta chain. Its antigen remains unidentified. Qualities for individual bases were not recorded, and no much larger clone is one base off. The data originate from a study of T cell changes during pregnancy in multiple sclerosis (dated by TCRdb to about 2019). In the study overall: The study looked at changes in the T cell repertoire across pregnancy in women with multiple sclerosis.

The CDR3 covers 15 residues, taking in both the cysteine and the phenylalanine. Only the CDR3 DNA stays, 45 bases, in frame from base 1. V sheds 5 bases and J sheds 3 bases, leaving 14 bases between their ends. In the germline V gene (reference sequence), CDR1 corresponds to LNHDA and CDR2 to SQIVND. Libraries were prepared through the immunoSEQ multiplex PCR assay. TCRdb's version of the immuneACCESS table is confined to in-frame rearrangements and falls short of the full clone set. An unresolved V gene accounts for under half of the shortfall where checked; the remainder is of unknown origin. Within this sample are some 110,000 clones, with roughly nine tenths of them counted one time only. The ten largest clones take up about 1.6% of the sample.

The material was peripheral blood, obtained before pregnancy. The sequence derives from a female donor with multiple sclerosis, enrolled in a pregnancy study. The V and J segments used are TRBV19 and TRBJ1-5; the D gene is unclear. The CDR3 protein is CASSPSDSYNQPQHF. In nucleotide form, the sequence is TGTGCCAGTAGTCCCTCGGACTCTTACAATCAGCCCCAGCATTTT.